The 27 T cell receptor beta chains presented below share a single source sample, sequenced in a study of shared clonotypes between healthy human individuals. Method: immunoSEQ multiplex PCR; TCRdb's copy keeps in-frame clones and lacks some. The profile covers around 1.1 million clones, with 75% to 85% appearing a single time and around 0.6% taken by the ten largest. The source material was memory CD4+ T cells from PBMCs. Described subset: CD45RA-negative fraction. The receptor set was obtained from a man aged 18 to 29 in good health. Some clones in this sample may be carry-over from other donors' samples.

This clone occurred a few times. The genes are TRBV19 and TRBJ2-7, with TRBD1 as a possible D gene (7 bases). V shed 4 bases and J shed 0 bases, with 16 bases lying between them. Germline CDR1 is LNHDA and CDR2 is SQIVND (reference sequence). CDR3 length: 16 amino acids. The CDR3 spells CASSTVGGQFSYEQYF. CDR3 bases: TGTGCCAGTAGTACCGTCGGGGGACAGTTCTCCTACGAGCAGTACTTC.

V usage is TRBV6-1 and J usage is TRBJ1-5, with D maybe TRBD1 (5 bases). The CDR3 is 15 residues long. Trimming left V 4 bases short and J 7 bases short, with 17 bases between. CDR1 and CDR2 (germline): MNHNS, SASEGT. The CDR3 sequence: CASSARVRLSQPQHF. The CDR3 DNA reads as TGTGCCAGCAGTGCCAGGGTGCGTCTGTCGCAGCCCCAGCATTTT.

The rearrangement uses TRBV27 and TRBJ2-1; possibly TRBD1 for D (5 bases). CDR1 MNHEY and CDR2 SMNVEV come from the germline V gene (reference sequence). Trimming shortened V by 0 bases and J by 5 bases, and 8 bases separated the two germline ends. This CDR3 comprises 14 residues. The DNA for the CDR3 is TGTGCCAGCAGTTTATCTGGACACAACAATGAGCAGTTCTTC. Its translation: CASSLSGHNNEQFF.

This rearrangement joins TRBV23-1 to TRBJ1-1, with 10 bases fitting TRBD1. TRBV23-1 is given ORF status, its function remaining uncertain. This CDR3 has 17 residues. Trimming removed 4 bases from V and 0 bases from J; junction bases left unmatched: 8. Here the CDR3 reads CASSPTGTGAMNTEAFF. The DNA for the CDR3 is TGCGCCAGCAGTCCTACCGGGACAGGGGCGATGAACACTGAAGCTTTCTTT.

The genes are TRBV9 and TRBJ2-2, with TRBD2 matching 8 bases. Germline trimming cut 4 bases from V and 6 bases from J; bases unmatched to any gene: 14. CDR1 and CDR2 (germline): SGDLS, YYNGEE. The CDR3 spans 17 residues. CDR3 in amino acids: CASSPRRSSGRPGELFF. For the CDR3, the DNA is TGTGCCAGCAGCCCTCGACGATCTAGCGGGCGTCCCGGGGAGCTGTTTTTT.

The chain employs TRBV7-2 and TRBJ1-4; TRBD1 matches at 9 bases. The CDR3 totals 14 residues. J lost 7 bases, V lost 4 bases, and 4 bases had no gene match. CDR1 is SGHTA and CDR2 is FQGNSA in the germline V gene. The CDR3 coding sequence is TGTGCCAGCAGCTCACAGGGGGCGGGTGAAAAACTGTTTTTT. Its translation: CASSSQGAGEKLFF.

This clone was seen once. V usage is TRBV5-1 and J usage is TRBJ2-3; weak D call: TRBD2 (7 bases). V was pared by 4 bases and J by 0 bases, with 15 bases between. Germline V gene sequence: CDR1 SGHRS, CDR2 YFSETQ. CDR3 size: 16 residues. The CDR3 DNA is TGCGCCAGCAGCCGGGGGGCCGGGGGGAGCACAGATACGCAGTATTTT. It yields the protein CASSRGAGGSTDTQYF.

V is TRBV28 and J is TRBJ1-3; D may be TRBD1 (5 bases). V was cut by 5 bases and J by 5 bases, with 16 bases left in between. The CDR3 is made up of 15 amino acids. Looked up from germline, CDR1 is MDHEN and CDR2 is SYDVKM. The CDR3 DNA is TGTGCCAGCAGTCCACCGGGGGGGTCGAGAAACACCATATATTTT. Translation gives CASSPPGGSRNTIYF.

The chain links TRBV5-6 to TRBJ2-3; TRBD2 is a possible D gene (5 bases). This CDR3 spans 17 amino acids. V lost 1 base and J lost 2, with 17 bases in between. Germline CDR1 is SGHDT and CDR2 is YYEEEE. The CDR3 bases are TGTGCCAGCAGCTTGCCCTCGGCGGGCCCTACCACAGATACGCAGTATTTT. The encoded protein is CASSLPSAGPTTDTQYF.

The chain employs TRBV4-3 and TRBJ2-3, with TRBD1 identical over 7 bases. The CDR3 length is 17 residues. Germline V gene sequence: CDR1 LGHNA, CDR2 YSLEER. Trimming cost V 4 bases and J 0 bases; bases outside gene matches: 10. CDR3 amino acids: CASSPIQGGRSTDTQYF. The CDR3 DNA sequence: TGCGCCAGCAGCCCCATCCAAGGGGGCCGTAGCACAGATACGCAGTATTTT.

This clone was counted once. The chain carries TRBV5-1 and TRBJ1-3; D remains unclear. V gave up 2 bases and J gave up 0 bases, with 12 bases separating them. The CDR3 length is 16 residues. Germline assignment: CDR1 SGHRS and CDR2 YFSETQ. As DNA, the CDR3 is TGCGCCAGCAGCTTTTCTGCTAGAAGCTCTGGAAACACCATATATTTT. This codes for CASSFSARSSGNTIYF.

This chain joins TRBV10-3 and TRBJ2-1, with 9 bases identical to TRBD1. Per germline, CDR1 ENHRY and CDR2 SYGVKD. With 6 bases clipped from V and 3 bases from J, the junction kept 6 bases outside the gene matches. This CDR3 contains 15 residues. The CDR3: CAIRGGQGNYNEQFF. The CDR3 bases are TGTGCCATCAGGGGGGGACAGGGAAACTACAATGAGCAGTTCTTC.

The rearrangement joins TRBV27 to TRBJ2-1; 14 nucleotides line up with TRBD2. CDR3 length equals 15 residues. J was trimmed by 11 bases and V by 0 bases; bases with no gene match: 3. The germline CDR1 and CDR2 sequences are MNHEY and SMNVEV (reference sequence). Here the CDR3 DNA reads TGTGCCAGCAGTTTATCCGGGACTAGCGGGAGTAAGCAGTTCTTC. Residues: CASSLSGTSGSKQFF.

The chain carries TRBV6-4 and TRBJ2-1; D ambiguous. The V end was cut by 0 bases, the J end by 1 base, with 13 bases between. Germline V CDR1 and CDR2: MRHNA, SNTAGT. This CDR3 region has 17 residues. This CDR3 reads CASSDSYIPGSYNEQFF. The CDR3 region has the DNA TGTGCCAGCAGTGACTCGTATATTCCTGGATCCTACAATGAGCAGTTCTTC.

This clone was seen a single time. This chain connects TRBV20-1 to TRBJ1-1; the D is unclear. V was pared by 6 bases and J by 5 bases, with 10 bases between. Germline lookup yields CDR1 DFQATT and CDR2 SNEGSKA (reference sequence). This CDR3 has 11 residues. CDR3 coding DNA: TGCAGTGCCGAACCCCGGACTGAAGCTTTCTTT. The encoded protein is CSAEPRTEAFF.

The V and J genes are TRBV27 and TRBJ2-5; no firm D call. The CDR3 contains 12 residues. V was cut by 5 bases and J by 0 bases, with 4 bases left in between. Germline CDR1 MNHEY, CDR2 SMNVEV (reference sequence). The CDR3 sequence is CASSNHQETQYF. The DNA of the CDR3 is TGTGCCAGCAGTAACCACCAAGAGACCCAGTACTTC.

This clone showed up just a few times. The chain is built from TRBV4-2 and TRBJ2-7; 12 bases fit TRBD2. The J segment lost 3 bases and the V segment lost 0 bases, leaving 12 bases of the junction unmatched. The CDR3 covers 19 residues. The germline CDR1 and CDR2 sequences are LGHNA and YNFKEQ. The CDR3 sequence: CASSQDPTSGSVRNYEQYF. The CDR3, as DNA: TGTGCCAGCAGCCAAGATCCGACTAGCGGGAGCGTTAGAAACTACGAGCAGTACTTC.

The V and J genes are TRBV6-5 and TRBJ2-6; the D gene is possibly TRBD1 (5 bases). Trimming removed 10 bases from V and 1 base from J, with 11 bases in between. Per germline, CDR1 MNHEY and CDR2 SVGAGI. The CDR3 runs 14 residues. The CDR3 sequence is CATTRVSGANVLTF. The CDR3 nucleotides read TGTGCCACCACCAGGGTTTCTGGGGCCAACGTCCTGACTTTC.

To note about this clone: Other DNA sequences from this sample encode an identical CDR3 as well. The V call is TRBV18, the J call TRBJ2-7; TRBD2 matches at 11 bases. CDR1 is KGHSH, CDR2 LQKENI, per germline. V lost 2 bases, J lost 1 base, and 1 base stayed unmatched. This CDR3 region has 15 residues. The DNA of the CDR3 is TGTGCCAGCTCACCAGGGACTAGCGGTTCCTACGAGCAGTACTTC. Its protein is CASSPGTSGSYEQYF.

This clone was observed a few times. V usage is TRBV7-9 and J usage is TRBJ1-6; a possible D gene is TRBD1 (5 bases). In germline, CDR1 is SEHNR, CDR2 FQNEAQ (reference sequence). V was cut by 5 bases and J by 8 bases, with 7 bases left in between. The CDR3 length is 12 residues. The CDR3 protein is CASSKGDSPLHF. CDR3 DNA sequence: TGTGCCAGCAGCAAAGGGGATTCACCCCTCCACTTT.

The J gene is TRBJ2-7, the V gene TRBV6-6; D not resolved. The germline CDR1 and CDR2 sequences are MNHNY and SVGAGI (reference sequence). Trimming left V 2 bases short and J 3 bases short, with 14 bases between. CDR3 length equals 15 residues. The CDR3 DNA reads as TGTGCCAGCAGTTACGTCGCGACACCGAACTACGAGCAGTACTTC. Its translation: CASSYVATPNYEQYF.

The CDR3 nucleotides read TGTGCCAGCAGTGACGGGTCTCTGGTCTCCTACAATGAGCAGTTCTTC. It encodes CASSDGSLVSYNEQFF. The V call is TRBV25-1, the J call TRBJ2-1; D call uncertain. Germline lookup yields CDR1 MGHDK and CDR2 SYGVNS. This CDR3 is built from 16 residues. V lost 3 bases and J lost 0, with 12 bases in between.

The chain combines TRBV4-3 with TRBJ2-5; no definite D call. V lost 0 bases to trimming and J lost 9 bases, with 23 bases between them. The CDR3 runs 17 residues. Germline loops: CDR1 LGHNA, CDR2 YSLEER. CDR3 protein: CASSQDLARGASGAQYF. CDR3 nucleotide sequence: TGCGCCAGCAGCCAAGATCTGGCCCGTGGCGCTTCCGGAGCCCAGTACTTC.

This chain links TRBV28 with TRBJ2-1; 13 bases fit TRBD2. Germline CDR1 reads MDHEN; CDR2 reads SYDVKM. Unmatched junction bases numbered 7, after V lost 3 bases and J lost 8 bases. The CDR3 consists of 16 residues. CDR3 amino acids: CASSFRGTSGDHEQFF. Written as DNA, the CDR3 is TGTGCCAGCAGTTTCCGGGGGACTAGCGGGGATCATGAGCAGTTCTTC.

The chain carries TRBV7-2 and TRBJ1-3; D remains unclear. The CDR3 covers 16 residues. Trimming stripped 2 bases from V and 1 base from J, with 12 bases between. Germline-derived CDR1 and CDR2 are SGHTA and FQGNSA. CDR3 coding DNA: TGTGCCAGCAGCTTACTCGTCAGTCTTTCTGGAAACACCATATATTTT. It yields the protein CASSLLVSLSGNTIYF.

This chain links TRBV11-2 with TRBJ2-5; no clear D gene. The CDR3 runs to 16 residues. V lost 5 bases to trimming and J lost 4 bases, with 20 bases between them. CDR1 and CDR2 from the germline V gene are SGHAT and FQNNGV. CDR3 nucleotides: TGTGCCAGCAGCCCCTTACCTCCTGGGGATCCAGAGACCCAGTACTTC. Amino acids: CASSPLPPGDPETQYF.

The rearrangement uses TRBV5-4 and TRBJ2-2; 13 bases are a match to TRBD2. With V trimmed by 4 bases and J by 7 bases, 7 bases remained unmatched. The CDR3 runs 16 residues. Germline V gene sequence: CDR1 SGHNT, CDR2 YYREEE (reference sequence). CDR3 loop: CASSTGLAGVGGELFF. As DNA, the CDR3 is TGTGCCAGCAGCACTGGACTAGCGGGGGTAGGCGGGGAGCTGTTTTTT. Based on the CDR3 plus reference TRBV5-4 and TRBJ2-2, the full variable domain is ETGVTQSPTHLIKTRGQQVTLRCSSQSGHNTVSWYQQALGQGPQFIFQYYREEENGRGNFPPRFSGLQFPNYSSELNVNALELDDSALYLCASSTGLAGVGGELFFGEGSRLTVL.